What follows are 21 T cell receptor beta chains derived from one specimen sequenced in a study of shared clonotypes between healthy human individuals. This table comes from immunoSEQ multiplex PCR, and its TCRdb copy is limited to in-frame clones, with some not included. The sample records about 2.4 million clones, 80% to 95% being singletons. The material sequenced was naive CD4+ T cells from PBMCs. As to subset: CD45RA+ positively selected. The receptors shown here come from a man younger than 35 in good health. Some clones in this sample may be carry-over from other donors' samples.

DNA of the CDR3: TGTGCCAGCAGTCTAAGAATGGAGCAGTACTTC. This sequence encodes CASSLRMEQYF. The gene calls are TRBV28 and TRBJ2-7; unclear D gene. The CDR3 contains 11 residues. V was cut by 5 bases and J by 7 bases, with 9 bases left in between. Germline CDR1 MDHEN, CDR2 SYDVKM.

This sequence joins TRBV28 and TRBJ2-1, with 11 positions matching TRBD2. This CDR3 comprises 17 residues. The ends lost 8 bases at V and 7 bases at J; junction bases unmatched: 16. Germline CDR1 and CDR2: MDHEN and SYDVKM. The CDR3, as DNA: TGTGCCAGCGGCCTTCCGGTGGCTAGCGGGAGGAGGAATGAGCAGTTCTTC. It yields the protein CASGLPVASGRRNEQFF.

The chain combines TRBV5-1 with TRBJ1-1; D remains ambiguous. The length of the CDR3 is 14 residues. V lost 4 bases to trimming and J lost 2 bases, with 12 bases between them. The germline gives CDR1 SGHRS, CDR2 YFSETQ. CDR3 coding DNA: TGCGCCAGCAGCCCAGAGGGTCATAACACTGAAGCTTTCTTT. It is translated as CASSPEGHNTEAFF.

The rearrangement joins TRBV21-1 to TRBJ2-6; no DNA check was done on the table's D call, TRBD2. TRBV21-1 is a pseudogene segment. The length of the CDR3 is 17 residues. The DNA of the CDR3 is TGTGCCAGCAGCAAAGGGCGGATCCACTCTGGGGCCAACGTCCTGACTTTC. It translates to CASSKGRIHSGANVLTF.

The genes are TRBV2 and TRBJ2-7; tentatively, D is TRBD1 (6 bases). Between the trimmed V and J ends, which lost 1 base and 5 bases, there was a span of 15 bases. The CDR3 totals 15 residues. Germline V gives CDR1 SNHLY, CDR2 FYNNEI. The CDR3 spells CASSEGPAGEHEQYF. The CDR3 DNA reads TGTGCCAGCAGTGAAGGGCCGGCAGGGGAACACGAGCAGTACTTC.

The V gene is TRBV7-6, the J gene TRBJ1-4; no clear D. The CDR3 runs 14 residues. V lost 2 bases and J 6 bases, leaving 10 bases between the germline ends. The germline gives CDR1 SGHVS, CDR2 FNYEAQ. The CDR3 sequence: CASSLSPGDEKLFF. The CDR3 nucleotides are TGTGCCAGCAGCTTAAGTCCGGGTGATGAAAAACTGTTTTTT.

There are a few counts of this clone. Other DNA sequences in this sample translate to the same CDR3. The rearrangement joins TRBV7-9 to TRBJ1-5; no firm D call. The germline CDR1 and CDR2 sequences are SEHNR and FQNEAQ (reference sequence). This CDR3 has 13 amino acids. The ends were cut back, 2 bases at V and 4 bases at J, with 6 bases in the middle. The CDR3 spells CASSLNWNQPQHF. CDR3 in DNA: TGTGCCAGCAGCTTAAACTGGAATCAGCCCCAGCATTTT.

J is TRBJ1-1 and V is TRBV27; weak D call: TRBD1 (6 bases). Trimming cost V 3 bases and J 1 base, with 15 bases left between them. The germline V gene encodes CDR1 MNHEY and CDR2 SMNVEV (reference sequence). The CDR3 spans 16 residues. CDR3 loop: CASSFLGADGNTEAFF. The CDR3 region has the DNA TGTGCCAGCAGTTTCTTGGGGGCTGATGGGAACACTGAAGCTTTCTTT.

The V call is TRBV7-3, the J call TRBJ2-1; D is possibly TRBD2 (5 bases). V lost 1 base to trimming and J lost 5 bases, with 9 bases between them. This CDR3 spans 14 amino acids. Looked up from germline, CDR1 is SGHTA and CDR2 is FQGTGA. The CDR3 protein is CASSLRADHNEQFF. Here the CDR3 DNA reads TGTGCCAGCAGCTTAAGAGCGGACCACAATGAGCAGTTCTTC.

CDR3 nucleotide sequence: TGTGCCAGCAGCCAAGTAGGGGCTAGCGGATACAATGAGCAGTTCTTC. Translation gives CASSQVGASGYNEQFF. The chain carries TRBV4-2 and TRBJ2-1, with TRBD2 matching over 7 bases. The CDR3 consists of 16 residues. Per the germline V gene, CDR1 is LGHNA and CDR2 is YNFKEQ. J was trimmed by 4 bases and V by 1 base; bases with no gene match: 7.

This clone appeared once. The chain is built from TRBV18 and TRBJ2-7; perhaps D is TRBD1 or TRBD2 (5 bases each). The germline gives CDR1 KGHSH, CDR2 LQKENI. The V end lost 3 bases, the J end lost 1 base, and 13 bases lay between the germline ends. The CDR3 is 15 amino acids. The chain's CDR3 is CASSPGTQASYEQYF. DNA of the CDR3: TGTGCCAGCTCACCGGGGACGCAAGCTTCCTACGAGCAGTACTTC.

The V gene is TRBV18, the J gene TRBJ1-2; possibly TRBD1 for D (5 bases). Germline lookup yields CDR1 KGHSH and CDR2 LQKENI. With 0 bases removed from V and 8 bases from J, the gap between germline ends came to 13 bases. The CDR3 extends over 14 amino acids. This CDR3 is CASSPPGQVSGYTF. The CDR3 region has the DNA TGTGCCAGCTCACCACCGGGGCAGGTTTCAGGCTACACCTTC.

The gene calls are TRBV6-6 and TRBJ2-3; no definite D call. The V end was cut by 4 bases, the J end by 0 bases, with 5 bases between. CDR3 size: 13 residues. Germline CDR1 and CDR2: MNHNY and SVGAGI (reference sequence). The CDR3 protein is CASSWFSTDTQYF. DNA of the CDR3: TGTGCCAGCAGTTGGTTCAGCACAGATACGCAGTATTTT.

This clone has only one observation. The rearrangement uses TRBV7-2 and TRBJ1-4; weak D call: TRBD1 (5 bases). The length of the CDR3 is 14 residues. Trimming removed 5 bases at V and 4 bases at J, with 11 bases between. CDR1 is SGHTA and CDR2 is FQGNSA in the germline V gene. CDR3 loop: CASSPRQNNEKLFF. CDR3 nucleotides: TGTGCCAGCAGCCCCCGACAGAATAATGAAAAACTGTTTTTT.

The CDR3 DNA is TGCGCCAGCAGCGACACCCAGGGGTCAGATACGCAGTATTTT. This sequence encodes CASSDTQGSDTQYF. The genes are TRBV5-1 and TRBJ2-3, with D perhaps TRBD1 (6 bases). Germline loops: CDR1 SGHRS, CDR2 YFSETQ. Deletions cut 4 bases from V and 4 bases from J, with 13 bases between. This CDR3 has 14 amino acids.

A word on this clone: Other DNA sequences in this sample translate to the same CDR3. The V gene is TRBV4-2, the J gene TRBJ2-2, with TRBD2 identical over 11 bases. CDR1 is LGHNA and CDR2 is YNFKEQ in the germline V gene. This CDR3 has 16 residues. Trimming removed 1 base from V and 6 bases from J; junction bases left unmatched: 4. CDR3: CASSQVAGGPPGELFF. The CDR3 DNA reads as TGTGCCAGCAGCCAAGTAGCGGGAGGGCCTCCCGGGGAGCTGTTTTTT.

CDR3 amino acids: CASSGSTGYTEAFF. The DNA for the CDR3 is TGTGCCAGCAGTGGATCAACAGGGTACACTGAAGCTTTCTTT. V gene TRBV25-1 combines with J gene TRBJ1-1, with D possibly TRBD1 on 6 matching bases. CDR3 length: 14 amino acids. V lost 4 bases, J lost 3 bases, and 12 bases lay in between. The germline gives CDR1 MGHDK, CDR2 SYGVNS.

This clone was observed once. Other DNA sequences in this specimen translate into the identical CDR3. The genes are TRBV7-3 and TRBJ2-7, with TRBD1 identical over 9 bases. V was clipped by 5 bases and J by 0 bases; unmatched bases: 2. The CDR3 totals 14 residues. Germline V gene data show CDR1 as SGHTA and CDR2 as FQGTGA. CDR3 sequence (DNA): TGTGCCAGCAGCCGGGACAGGGCCTCCTACGAGCAGTACTTC. Translation gives CASSRDRASYEQYF.

The chain combines TRBV5-1 with TRBJ2-3, with TRBD2 matching 8 bases. Germline CDR1 reads SGHRS; CDR2 reads YFSETQ. J lost 5 bases, V lost 2 bases, and 7 bases had no gene match. There are 15 residues in the CDR3. The CDR3 DNA sequence: TGCGCCAGCAGCTTAGCGGGAGCCCCGGTAGATACGCAGTATTTT. It yields the protein CASSLAGAPVDTQYF.

The J gene is TRBJ1-3, the V gene TRBV27, with D possibly TRBD1 on 6 matching bases. The CDR3 loop spans 14 amino acids. Per germline, CDR1 MNHEY and CDR2 SMNVEV (reference sequence). Trimming stripped 6 bases from V and 0 bases from J, with 9 bases between. The CDR3 is CASRSQGSGNTIYF. The CDR3 DNA sequence: TGTGCCAGCAGATCACAGGGCTCTGGAAACACCATATATTTT.

The chain combines TRBV5-1 with TRBJ2-3; 8 nucleotides agree with TRBD2. CDR1 SGHRS and CDR2 YFSETQ come from the germline V gene. The V and J ends lost 4 bases and 1 base, in that order; junction bases with no gene match: 5. The CDR3 is made up of 15 amino acids. The CDR3 nucleotides are TGCGCCAGCAGCCCCCCGCGGGGGGGCACAGATACGCAGTATTTT. This translates into CASSPPRGGTDTQYF.